The clone carrying this TCR beta chain was counted a single time. With a much larger clone just one base away, this may be a read error. The sample is drawn from a study of blood T cells in healthy people across ages. The CDR3 has 15 residues. Trimming removed 6 bases at V and 13 bases at J, with 25 bases between. CDR1 is MNHEY, CDR2 SVGAGI, per germline. Primed by a sample-barcoded 5' primer and a J-beta primer mix, a second PCR proceeded for about 7 to 12 cycles. MiXCR, run by TCRdb on the 5' RACE reads, gives a single entry per CDR3 protein. The table has under 800,000 distinct CDR3 sequences, 43% seen once.

Sequencing was carried out using blood. The rearrangement joins TRBV6-5 to TRBJ2-1; TRBD1 or TRBD2 may be the D gene (5 bases each). The source of this sequence is a woman in her sixties in good health. The CDR3 protein is CASSRHSGPRETQFF. The DNA for the CDR3 is TGTGCCAGCAGCAGGCACTCGGGACCGAGGGAGACCCAGTTCTTC.